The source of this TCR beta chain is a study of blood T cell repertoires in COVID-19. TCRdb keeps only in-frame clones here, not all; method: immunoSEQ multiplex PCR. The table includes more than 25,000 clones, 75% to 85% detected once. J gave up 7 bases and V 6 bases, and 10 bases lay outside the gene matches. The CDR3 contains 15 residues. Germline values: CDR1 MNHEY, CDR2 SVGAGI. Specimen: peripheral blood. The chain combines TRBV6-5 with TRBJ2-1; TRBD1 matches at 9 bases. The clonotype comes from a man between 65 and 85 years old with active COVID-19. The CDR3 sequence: CASREGQGGRNEQFF. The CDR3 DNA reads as TGTGCCAGCAGGGAGGGACAGGGAGGGCGAAATGAGCAGTTCTTC.